This is a list of T cell receptor beta chains from one sample in a study of T cells in Graves' hyperthyroidism and ophthalmopathy. TCRdb fed the multiplex PCR reads into MiXCR, producing one record per CDR3 protein. The sample has hundreds of thousands of distinct CDR3 sequences, about 17% seen once. The sequenced sample was blood. All receptors derive from a woman between 45 and 60 years old with Graves' hyperthyroidism that later progressed to Graves' ophthalmopathy. Both conserved end residues are part of each CDR3. The D gene is left open where the match is weak. Some rows mark clone size as missing; the rest say once, few, many or name a class of expanded clone.

v_gene: TRBV12-3/TRBV12-4
j_gene: TRBJ2-5
abundance: -
d_gene: -
CDR3nt: TGTGCCAGCACTCTCGGAGGGACCCAGTACTTC
CDR3aa: CASTLGGTQYF

v_gene: TRBV7-6
j_gene: TRBJ2-5
abundance: -
d_gene: -
CDR3nt: TGTGCCAGCAGCGCACCCCCACCCCGGCCGGCCGTGGGGACCCAGTACTTC
CDR3aa: CASSAPPPRPAVGTQYF

v_gene: TRBV4-2
j_gene: TRBJ1-1
abundance: few
d_gene: -
CDR3nt: TGTGCCAGCAGCCGGGAGGGCGGCGCTGAAGCTTTCTTT
CDR3aa: CASSREGGAEAFF

v_gene: TRBV20-1
j_gene: TRBJ2-7
abundance: few
d_gene: TRBD2
CDR3nt: TGCAGTGCTAGGGGGCGGGGGGCACCCTACGAGCAGTACTTC
CDR3aa: CSARGRGAPYEQYF

v_gene: TRBV5-1
j_gene: TRBJ1-1
abundance: many
d_gene: -
CDR3nt: TGCGCCAGCAGCTTGGAGGTCAGGTGGGACACTGAAGCTTTCTTT
CDR3aa: CASSLEVRWDTEAFF

v_gene: TRBV11-2
j_gene: TRBJ2-3
abundance: many
d_gene: TRBD2
CDR3nt: TGTGCCAGCAGCCCGGGACTAGCGGGGGGTCCCCGCACAGATACGCAGTATTTT
CDR3aa: CASSPGLAGGPRTDTQYF

v_gene: TRBV6-1
j_gene: TRBJ2-5
abundance: -
d_gene: -
CDR3nt: TGTGCCAGCAGACAGGACCTACAGGTGGAGTACTTC
CDR3aa: CASRQDLQVEYF

v_gene: TRBV20-1
j_gene: TRBJ1-4
abundance: -
d_gene: -
CDR3nt: TGCAGTGCTAGAGATGTGAGGAAGTCTACTGAAAAACTGTTTTTT
CDR3aa: CSARDVRKSTEKLFF

v_gene: TRBV5-1
j_gene: TRBJ1-1
abundance: few
d_gene: -
CDR3nt: TGCGCCAGCACTTTCGCGGCGGGGAACACTGAAGCTTTCTTT
CDR3aa: CASTFAAGNTEAFF

v_gene: TRBV10-1
j_gene: TRBJ2-1
abundance: few
d_gene: -
CDR3nt: TGCGCCAGCAGTGACCCGGGACGTGGAATTAACAATGAGCAGTTCTTC
CDR3aa: CASSDPGRGINNEQFF

v_gene: TRBV15
j_gene: TRBJ2-1
abundance: -
d_gene: TRBD2
CDR3nt: TGTGCCACCAGCAGCGGGGGGGCCGTGAATGAGCAGTTCTTC
CDR3aa: CATSSGGAVNEQFF

v_gene: TRBV11-2
j_gene: TRBJ2-3
abundance: many
d_gene: -
CDR3nt: TGTGCCAGCAGCTTAGATAGCGTTGGTACGCAGTATTTT
CDR3aa: CASSLDSVGTQYF

v_gene: TRBV5-6
j_gene: TRBJ2-2
abundance: -
d_gene: -
CDR3nt: TGTGCCAGCAGCTTGAGGGATTCCGGGGAGCTGTTTTTT
CDR3aa: CASSLRDSGELFF

v_gene: TRBV12-3/TRBV12-4
j_gene: TRBJ2-3
abundance: many
d_gene: -
CDR3nt: TGTGCCAGCAGTCCCACGACCGAGGATACGCAGTATTTT
CDR3aa: CASSPTTEDTQYF

v_gene: TRBV7-9
j_gene: TRBJ1-2
abundance: -
d_gene: -
CDR3nt: TGTGCCAGCAGGGACAGATATGGCTACACCTTC
CDR3aa: CASRDRYGYTF

v_gene: TRBV3-1
j_gene: TRBJ1-2
abundance: many
d_gene: TRBD1
CDR3nt: TGTGCCAGCATTGTCAGGGGGGCTGACTATGGCTACACCTTC
CDR3aa: CASIVRGADYGYTF

v_gene: TRBV5-1
j_gene: TRBJ1-3
abundance: many
d_gene: -
CDR3nt: TGCGCCAGCAGCTTGGCCGGGGCTGGAAACACCATATATTTT
CDR3aa: CASSLAGAGNTIYF